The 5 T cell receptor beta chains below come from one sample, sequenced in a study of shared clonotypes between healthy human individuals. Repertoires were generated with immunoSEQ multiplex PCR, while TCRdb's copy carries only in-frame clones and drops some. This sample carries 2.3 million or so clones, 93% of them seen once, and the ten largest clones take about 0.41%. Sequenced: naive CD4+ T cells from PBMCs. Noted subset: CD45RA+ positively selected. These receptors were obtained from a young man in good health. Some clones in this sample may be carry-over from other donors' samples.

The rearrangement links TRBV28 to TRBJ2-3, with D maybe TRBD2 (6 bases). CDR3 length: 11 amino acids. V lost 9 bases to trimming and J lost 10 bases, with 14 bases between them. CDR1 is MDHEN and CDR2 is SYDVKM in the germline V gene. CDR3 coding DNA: TGTGCCAGTATGACTAGTCGGGCGCAGTATTTT. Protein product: CASMTSRAQYF.

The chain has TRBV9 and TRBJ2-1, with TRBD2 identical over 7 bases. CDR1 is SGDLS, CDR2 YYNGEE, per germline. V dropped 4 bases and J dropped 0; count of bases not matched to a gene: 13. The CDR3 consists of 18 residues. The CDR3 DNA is TGTGCCAGCAGCCCCGGGTCTAGCGGAAGGGGCTCCTACAATGAGCAGTTCTTC. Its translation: CASSPGSSGRGSYNEQFF.

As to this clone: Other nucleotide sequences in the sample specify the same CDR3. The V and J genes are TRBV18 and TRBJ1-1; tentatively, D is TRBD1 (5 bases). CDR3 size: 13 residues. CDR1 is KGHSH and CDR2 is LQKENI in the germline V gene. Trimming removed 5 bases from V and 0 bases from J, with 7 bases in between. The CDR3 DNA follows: TGTGCCAGCTCAGAGGGGATGAACACTGAAGCTTTCTTT. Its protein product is CASSEGMNTEAFF.

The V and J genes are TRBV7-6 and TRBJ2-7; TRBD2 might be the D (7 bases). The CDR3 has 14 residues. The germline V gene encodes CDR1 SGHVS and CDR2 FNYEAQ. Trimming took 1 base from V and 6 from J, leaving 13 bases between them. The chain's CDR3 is CASSLGEAGAEQYF. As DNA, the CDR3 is TGTGCCAGCAGCTTAGGTGAGGCGGGGGCCGAGCAGTACTTC.

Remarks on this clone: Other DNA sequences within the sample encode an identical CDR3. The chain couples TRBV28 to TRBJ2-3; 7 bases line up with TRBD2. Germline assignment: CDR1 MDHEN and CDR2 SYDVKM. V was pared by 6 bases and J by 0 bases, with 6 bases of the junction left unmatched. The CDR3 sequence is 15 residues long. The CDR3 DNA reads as TGTGCCAGCAGCTCAAGCGGGAAAAGCACAGATACGCAGTATTTT. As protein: CASSSSGKSTDTQYF.